The rows below give T cell receptor beta chains drawn from one sample of a study of T cell responses to AZD1222 COVID-19 vaccine. The protocol was immunoSEQ multiplex PCR, while the TCRdb copy is restricted to in-frame clones and leaves out a portion. The repertoire consists of about 100,000 clones, with 91% occurring once and the leading ten covering around 20%. The material was peripheral blood, obtained on day 0 of AZD1222 vaccination. The receptors stem from an adult in good health. CDR3s include the opening cysteine and the closing phenylalanine or tryptophan. D genes are given only for firm matches. Where a row states a size, it is once, few, many or the class of an expanded clone; other rows omit it.

D,V,J,size,length,DNA,CDR3
.,TRBV19,TRBJ1-6,.,14,TGTGCCAGTAGGCACCTTGGGTATAATTCACCCCTCCACTTT,CASRHLGYNSPLHF
TRBD1,TRBV29-1,TRBJ2-5,.,15,TGCAGCGTTGAACCGCAAGGGACAGCCCAAGAGACCCAGTACTTC,CSVEPQGTAQETQYF
.,TRBV6-4,TRBJ2-2,many,13,TGTGCCAGCAGTGACGGGGACACCGGGGAGCTGTTTTTT,CASSDGDTGELFF
.,TRBV19,TRBJ2-7,.,14,TGTGCCAGTAGTTCTCAGGAGGTTAACAACGAGCAGTACTTC,CASSSQEVNNEQYF
.,TRBV13,TRBJ1-6,.,16,TGTGCCAGCAGCTTAGGGGCCGGAACAGCCAATTCACCCCTCCACTTT,CASSLGAGTANSPLHF
.,TRBV15,TRBJ1-1,.,14,TGTGCCACCAGCAGAGATCGACAGAACACTGAAGCTTTCTTT,CATSRDRQNTEAFF
.,TRBV4-2,TRBJ2-1,.,13,TGTGCCAGCAGCCAAGAAACCTACAATGAGCAGTTCTTC,CASSQETYNEQFF
.,TRBV4-1,TRBJ1-2,.,12,TGCGCCAGCAGCCAAGATGACTATGGCTACACCTTC,CASSQDDYGYTF
.,TRBV5-1,TRBJ1-4,.,15,TGCGCCAGCAGCTTGACGGGGGGCCGCTATGAAAAACTGTTTTTT,CASSLTGGRYEKLFF
.,TRBV6-2/TRBV6-3,TRBJ2-3,.,13,TGTGCCAGCAGTTACAGGGAGGAGGATACGCAGTATTTT,CASSYREEDTQYF
.,TRBV7-2,TRBJ2-5,.,14,TGTGCCAGCAGCTTAGTCTTTCGGGAAGAGACCCAGTACTTC,CASSLVFREETQYF
.,TRBV6-2/TRBV6-3,TRBJ1-1,.,12,TGTGCCAGCAGTTACTACCCAATTGAAGCTTTCTTT,CASSYYPIEAFF
TRBD2,TRBV3-1/TRBV3-2,TRBJ2-1,.,21,TGTGCCAGCAGCCGCTTGACTCTCCGGCCGTCGACTAGCGGGGCCCACAATGAGCAGTTCTTC,CASSRLTLRPSTSGAHNEQFF
.,TRBV5-1,TRBJ1-2,.,16,TGCGCCAGCAGCTTACGAACAGGGCCTGTGATCGGCGGCTACACCTTC,CASSLRTGPVIGGYTF
.,TRBV12-3/TRBV12-4,TRBJ1-3,.,12,TGTGCCAGCAGCCCTAAGGGGAACACCATATATTTT,CASSPKGNTIYF
.,TRBV7-8,TRBJ1-1,few,13,TGTGCCAGCAGCTTGACAGGGAACACTGAAGCTTTCTTT,CASSLTGNTEAFF
.,TRBV5-6,TRBJ1-4,.,15,TGTGCCAGCAGCCCTGGGGGGGTTTGGAGTGAAAAACTGTTTTTT,CASSPGGVWSEKLFF
.,TRBV5-6,TRBJ1-2,.,17,TGTGCCAGCAGCTTGTTCGGTTCCCAGGGCGGTATCTATGGCTACACCTTC,CASSLFGSQGGIYGYTF
TRBD2,TRBV7-2,TRBJ2-7,.,17,TGTGCCAGCAGCTTAGCCTCTGCTGGACTAGCGGGGTACGAGCAGTACTTC,CASSLASAGLAGYEQYF
TRBD1,TRBV3-1/TRBV3-2,TRBJ1-1,.,12,TGTGCCAGCAGTAACACAGGGGCGGTCGCTTTCTTT,CASSNTGAVAFF
.,TRBV13,TRBJ2-3,.,14,TGTGCCAGCAGCTCGGGACTTTTGGGGGATACGCAGTATTTT,CASSSGLLGDTQYF
TRBD2,TRBV7-9,TRBJ2-7,.,16,TGTGCCAGCAGCTCTGCGGGGGGTCTAGGTTTCTACGAGCAGTACTTC,CASSSAGGLGFYEQYF
TRBD1,TRBV11-2,TRBJ2-3,.,19,TGTGCCAGCAGCTTAGTGAGTTCTTGGATAGGGGGCCGCACAGATACGCAGTATTTT,CASSLVSSWIGGRTDTQYF
TRBD2,TRBV7-2,TRBJ2-1,once,19,TGTGCCAGCAGCTTAGCGTCCCGCACTAGCGGGGGCCGAAGAAATGAGCAGTTCTTC,CASSLASRTSGGRRNEQFF
.,TRBV4-2,TRBJ1-2,.,13,TGTGCCAGCAGCCAAGAGGTGTCCTATGGCTACACCTTC,CASSQEVSYGYTF
.,TRBV2,TRBJ1-2,.,11,TGTGCCAGTACAGGAAACTATGGCTACACCTTC,CASTGNYGYTF
.,TRBV13,TRBJ1-3,.,17,TGTGCCAGCAGCTTACTCGGCTCTTGGACAGATGGAAACACCATATATTTT,CASSLLGSWTDGNTIYF
.,TRBV3-1/TRBV3-2,TRBJ2-1,.,17,TGTGCCAGCAGCCAGAAAGGCGGGGGCGTCTCCTACAATGAGCAGTTCTTC,CASSQKGGGVSYNEQFF
TRBD1,TRBV27,TRBJ1-1,.,14,TGTGCCAGCAGTTACACCACAGGGGTGACTGAAGCTTTCTTT,CASSYTTGVTEAFF
.,TRBV12-5,TRBJ1-4,.,18,TGTGCTAGTGGTTTGGTTCCGACAGGCCAATGGCATAATGAAAAACTGTTTTTT,CASGLVPTGQWHNEKLFF
.,TRBV12-5,TRBJ2-3,few,13,TGTGCTAGTGTTCCGGGCGCGGCAGATACGCAGTATTTT,CASVPGAADTQYF
.,TRBV27,TRBJ1-6,.,14,TGTGCCAGCACTTCACTGACGGGCAATTCACCCCTCCACTTT,CASTSLTGNSPLHF
TRBD1,TRBV5-1,TRBJ1-2,.,14,TGCGCCAGCAGCCACGGGACAGACGCGTCAGGCTACACCTTC,CASSHGTDASGYTF
.,TRBV4-3,TRBJ2-1,.,15,TGCGCCAGCAGCCAAGATCAGGCATGGGGGTTGGAGCAGTTCTTC,CASSQDQAWGLEQFF
.,TRBV5-6,TRBJ1-2,.,14,TGTGCCAGCAGCTTCTACAGGGTCCCCTATGGCTACACCTTC,CASSFYRVPYGYTF
TRBD1,TRBV3-1/TRBV3-2,TRBJ2-1,.,16,TGTGCCAGCAGCCAAACCGCAGGGGGCTCCTACAATGAGCAGTTCTTC,CASSQTAGGSYNEQFF
TRBD2,TRBV10-3,TRBJ2-5,.,18,TGTGCCATCAGTGATCCCGGACGGGCAGCGGGGGCACAAGAGACCCAGTACTTC,CAISDPGRAAGAQETQYF